Shown below are 21 T cell receptor beta chains from a single sample sequenced in a study of cytomegalovirus exposure and HLA in healthy donors. The study ran its PCR with 60 Vbeta and 13 Jbeta primers. Method: immunoSEQ multiplex PCR; TCRdb's copy keeps in-frame clones and lacks some. The sample yields about 99,000 clones, about three quarters seen once. The sequenced sample was PBMCs. The receptor source for this set is a man aged 55 to 70 in good health and CMV-seropositive.

The chain combines TRBV18 with TRBJ2-7; 9 nucleotides align to TRBD2. The V gene's germline CDR1 is KGHSH and CDR2 LQKENI. V dropped 3 bases and J dropped 2; count of bases not matched to a gene: 5. This CDR3 comprises 15 residues. Written as DNA, the CDR3 is TGTGCCAGCTCACCCAGCGGGGGGATGACCTACGAGCAGTACTTC. It yields the protein CASSPSGGMTYEQYF.

The rearrangement joins TRBV6-1 to TRBJ2-1; 7 nucleotides agree with TRBD2. V shed 5 bases and J 10 bases; nucleotides not matched to a gene: 8. The CDR3 spans 13 residues. Germline V gives CDR1 MNHNS, CDR2 SASEGT. The CDR3 protein is CASSRGEGREQFF. Here the CDR3 DNA reads TGTGCCAGCAGTCGAGGGGAGGGGCGAGAGCAGTTCTTC.

This chain connects TRBV7-6 to TRBJ2-5; the match to TRBD1 covers 7 bases. The end of the DNA fits TRBJ2-7 better, so the J call may be wrong. This CDR3 contains 15 residues. Looked up from germline, CDR1 is SGHVS and CDR2 is FNYEAQ. The chain's CDR3 is CASSLERGQSYEQYF. The CDR3 nucleotides are TGTGCCAGCAGCTTAGAAAGGGGGCAGTCCTACGAGCAGTACTTC.

The chain links TRBV9 to TRBJ2-7; a weak D match, TRBD2 (5 bases). The germline V gene encodes CDR1 SGDLS and CDR2 YYNGEE. V was cut by 4 bases and J by 0 bases, with 11 bases left in between. There are 14 residues in the CDR3. CDR3 coding DNA: TGTGCCAGCAGCCCGCGGACTGCCTCCTACGAGCAGTACTTC. It codes for CASSPRTASYEQYF.

This chain uses TRBV21-1 with TRBJ1-3; TRBD1 is taken as the D call from the table, unchecked against the DNA. TRBV21-1 has pseudogene status. The CDR3 has 13 residues. The CDR3 reads CASSPGPGNTIYF. The CDR3 DNA reads as TGTGCCAGTTCCCCAGGGCCTGGAAACACCATATATTTT.

This clone showed up just once. The CDR3 does not close with the conserved phenylalanine or tryptophan, likely indicating a read error. It is unclear where the CDR3 begins or ends on the DNA, so no DNA is shown, and the CDR3 is as TCRdb lists it. This chain uses TRBV4-2 with TRBJ1-2; TRBD1 reflects the table's D call only, with no check against the DNA. A total of 11 residues make up the CDR3, ends included. Germline-derived CDR1 and CDR2 are LGHNA and YNFKEQ. CDR3 protein: CASSQGDRVAS.

This chain links TRBV7-8 with TRBJ2-2; no definite D call. CDR1 SGHVS and CDR2 FQNEAQ come from the germline V gene. The length of the CDR3 is 15 residues. Trimming took 5 bases from V and 0 from J, leaving 10 bases between them. The CDR3: CASSPILANTGELFF. CDR3 sequence (DNA): TGTGCCAGCAGCCCCATTTTAGCGAACACCGGGGAGCTGTTTTTT.

This sequence joins TRBV29-1 and TRBJ2-5, with a possible D match to TRBD2 (6 bases). The tail of the sequence fits TRBJ2-7 better, so the J call may be wrong. Looked up from germline, CDR1 is SQVTM and CDR2 is ANQGSEA. CDR3 length: 14 amino acids. In DNA form, the CDR3 reads TGCAGCGTTGGGGGGGTAGACAGCGCCTACGAGCAGTACTTC. Translated: CSVGGVDSAYEQYF.

This chain joins TRBV5-6 and TRBJ1-6; possibly TRBD1 for D (6 bases). Trimming took off 2 bases at V and 7 bases at J, with 10 bases between the two ends. The germline V gene has CDR1 SGHDT and CDR2 YYEEEE. The CDR3 is 14 amino acids. The CDR3 region is CASSFDRSNSPLHF. The CDR3 nucleotides read TGTGCCAGCAGCTTTGACAGGAGCAATTCACCCCTCCACTTT.

The CDR3 loop is CASSLRPLTGVTGNTIYF. DNA for the CDR3: TGTGCCAGCAGCTTACGGCCCCTGACAGGGGTGACTGGAAACACCATATATTTT. The chain couples TRBV7-2 to TRBJ1-3; 8 nucleotides line up with TRBD1. V was clipped by 2 bases and J by 2 bases; unmatched bases: 11. Germline assignment: CDR1 SGHTA and CDR2 FQGNSA. CDR3 length: 18 residues.

This clone was counted between two and nine times. Different DNA sequences within this sample yield the same CDR3. This chain connects TRBV7-2 to TRBJ2-5; 8 positions agree with TRBD2. CDR1 is SGHTA and CDR2 is FQGNSA in the germline V gene. This CDR3 region has 14 residues. The V gene end was trimmed by 3 bases and the J gene end by 5 bases; junction bases not matched to a gene: 5. The CDR3 DNA is TGTGCCAGCAGCTTCGGGGGGGTCGGGGAGACCCAGTACTTC. Translating it yields CASSFGGVGETQYF. Full variable domain (missing parts from reference TRBV7-2 and TRBJ2-5): GAGVSQSPSNKVTEKGKDVELRCDPISGHTALYWYRQSLGQGLEFLIYFQGNSAPDKSGLPSDRFSAERTGGSVSTLTIQRTQQEDSAVYLCASSFGGVGETQYFGPGTRLLVL.

This clone has a handful of counts. The rearrangement joins TRBV10-3 to TRBJ1-2; 10 bases agree with TRBD1. The CDR3 covers 13 residues. CDR1 is ENHRY, CDR2 SYGVKD, per germline. Unmatched junction bases numbered 5, after V lost 6 bases and J lost 7 bases. The DNA for the CDR3 is TGTGCCATCAGGGACAGGGGGGGCTTTGGCTACACCTTC. Its translation: CAIRDRGGFGYTF.

Here the CDR3 DNA reads TGCGCCAGCAGCCAAGCGGGGGGGCCGGAGACCCAGTACTTC. Translating it yields CASSQAGGPETQYF. The V gene is TRBV4-1, the J gene TRBJ2-5, with 8 bases fitting TRBD2. CDR3 length: 14 amino acids. Germline CDR1 and CDR2: MGHRA and YSYEKL. Germline trimming cut 1 base from V and 5 bases from J; bases unmatched to any gene: 3.

J is TRBJ1-1 and V is TRBV5-1; the D gene is possibly TRBD1 (5 bases). This CDR3 is 14 amino acids long. Trimming stripped 4 bases from V and 4 bases from J, with 14 bases between. Germline lookup yields CDR1 SGHRS and CDR2 YFSETQ. The CDR3 loop reads CASSIREGGTEAFF. The CDR3 DNA reads TGCGCCAGCAGCATCAGGGAAGGTGGCACTGAAGCTTTCTTT.

A few counts support this clone. J is TRBJ1-1 and V is TRBV19; unclear D gene. Trimming shortened V by 5 bases and J by 0 bases, and 7 bases separated the two germline ends. CDR3 size: 13 residues. Looked up from germline, CDR1 is LNHDA and CDR2 is SQIVND (reference sequence). In nucleotides, the CDR3 is TGTGCCAGTAGTCTGTATATGAACACTGAAGCTTTCTTT. This translates into CASSLYMNTEAFF.

The chain links TRBV9 to TRBJ1-4; 8 bases match TRBD1. The CDR3 is 15 amino acids. The germline CDR1 and CDR2 sequences are SGDLS and YYNGEE. V was clipped by 2 bases and J by 6 bases; unmatched bases: 6. CDR3 coding DNA: TGTGCCAGCAGCGTCGGGACAGGTCTGGATGAAAAACTGTTTTTT. Translating it yields CASSVGTGLDEKLFF.

The genes are TRBV19 and TRBJ1-1, with 7 bases fitting TRBD1. The CDR3 runs 14 residues. Germline CDR1 is LNHDA and CDR2 is SQIVND (reference sequence). V trimming: 6 bases; J trimming: 6 bases; junction bases outside the gene matches: 10. The CDR3 sequence: CASSPTGLNSEAFF. The CDR3, as DNA: TGTGCCAGTAGCCCGACAGGGCTAAACTCTGAAGCTTTCTTT.

The chain couples TRBV27 to TRBJ2-3, with TRBD1 identical over 11 bases. V lost 2 bases, J lost 6 bases, and 7 bases stayed unmatched. This CDR3 is built from 16 residues. CDR1 MNHEY and CDR2 SMNVEV come from the germline V gene (reference sequence). CDR3 nucleotides: TGTGCCAGCAGTTTAGTGGACAGGGGGCCGGGGGATACGCAGTATTTT. It yields the protein CASSLVDRGPGDTQYF.

This clone came up a few times. This chain connects TRBV5-6 to TRBJ1-6; 9 bases line up with TRBD1. The V and J ends lost 0 bases and 8 bases, in that order; junction bases with no gene match: 6. This CDR3 spans 16 amino acids. Germline V gene sequence: CDR1 SGHDT, CDR2 YYEEEE. Here the CDR3 reads CASSLGPGQGHSPLHF. The CDR3 bases are TGTGCCAGCAGCTTGGGGCCGGGACAGGGACATTCACCCCTCCACTTT.

This chain joins TRBV9 and TRBJ2-7; D remains unclear. The CDR3 consists of 14 residues. Trimming shortened V by 0 bases and J by 2 bases, and 9 bases separated the two germline ends. Germline V gene lookup returns CDR1 SGDLS and CDR2 YYNGEE. As DNA, the CDR3 is TGTGCCAGCAGCGTAGACAACTACCCCTACGAGCAGTACTTC. Translated: CASSVDNYPYEQYF.

The rearrangement joins TRBV7-3 to TRBJ2-7, with a weak D call TRBD1 (5 bases). The V end lost 6 bases, the J end lost 6 bases, and 24 bases lay between the germline ends. The CDR3 covers 16 residues. CDR1 and CDR2 (germline): SGHTA, FQGTGA. CDR3 sequence: CASSVGASGPVAEQYF. The CDR3 bases are TGTGCCAGCAGTGTAGGGGCCTCAGGACCCGTTGCCGAGCAGTACTTC.